This TCR beta chain derives from a study of CD8 T cells in ankylosing spondylitis. General study results and limits: A motif in TCR beta, a set of about 8 highly homologous variants, appeared characteristic of ankylosing spondylitis blood.

The table lists this clonotype with many counts. Antigen unknown. The germline CDR1 and CDR2 sequences are SGDLS and YYNGEE. After removal of 2 bases from V and 1 base from J, the junction contained 11 bases not matched to a gene. The CDR3 totals 17 residues. Each CDR3 protein gets one entry after TCRdb re-called the 5' RACE reads with MiXCR. The table lists 250,000 or so distinct CDR3 sequences, about 24% of them singletons. This chain links TRBV9 with TRBJ1-1; 7 positions match TRBD1. Input material: blood, either unsorted or a sorted T cell fraction (not recorded which). This clonotype was sampled from a male donor with ankylosing spondylitis or in good health (not recorded which). The DNA for the CDR3 is TGTGCCAGCAGCGTCGACCCAGGGGGGAGAGGGAACACTGAAGCTTTCTTT. It specifies CASSVDPGGRGNTEAFF.